Sequencing of this T cell receptor beta chain was carried out in a study of long-term antiretroviral therapy in people with HIV. This clone was picked up one time. An immunoSEQ assay, version v3.0, was performed at survey level. Clones were read by immunoSEQ multiplex PCR, and TCRdb kept only the in-frame ones, dropping some. The table has around 39,000 clones, 83% seen once. CDR1 SGHNT and CDR2 YENEEA come from the germline V gene. J lost 3 bases, V lost 3 bases, and 3 bases had no gene match. The CDR3 consists of 14 residues. This receptor was taken from a man aged 18 to 29 with HIV. The rearrangement links TRBV11-3 to TRBJ2-5, with 8 nucleotides matching TRBD2. Sequencing used unsorted PBMCs, obtained 1 year after starting antiretroviral therapy. The CDR3 nucleotides are TGTGCCAGCAGCTTGGCACTAGCGGAAGAGACCCAGTACTTC. It specifies CASSLALAEETQYF.